This is a list of T cell receptor beta chains from one sample in a study of cytomegalovirus exposure and HLA in healthy donors. TCRdb's table, derived via immunoSEQ multiplex PCR, lists solely in-frame clones and lacks some. The repertoire holds 75,000 to 100,000 clones, with less than 70% as singletons. Sequencing was carried out using PBMCs. These receptors all stem from a female donor in good health and CMV-seronegative. Both conserved end residues are part of each CDR3. Fields, in order: clone size, D gene, CDR3 length, J gene, V gene, CDR3 DNA, CDR3 protein. The D gene is left open where the match is weak. Clone size is stated in some rows and not others, as once, few, many or a class when expanded.

.,TRBD1,15,TRBJ1-3,TRBV7-9,TGTGCCAGCAGCCAAACGGGACAGTCGGGAAACACCATATATTTT,CASSQTGQSGNTIYF
.,.,14,TRBJ2-3,TRBV29-1,TGCAGCGTTGTTCCAGTCAGTGTCACCGATACGCAGTATTTT,CSVVPVSVTDTQYF
.,.,15,TRBJ1-2,TRBV11-2,TGTGCCAGCAGCTTAGATCCGGACAGCTTCTATGGCTACACCTTC,CASSLDPDSFYGYTF
.,TRBD1,15,TRBJ2-2,TRBV5-1,TGCGCCAGCAGCTTGGTCACAGGGGGTACCGGGGAGCTGTTTTTT,CASSLVTGGTGELFF
few,.,15,TRBJ2-1,TRBV5-4,TGTGCCAGCAGTTACTCGGGGGGCCATTACAATGAGCAGTTCTTC,CASSYSGGHYNEQFF
few,TRBD1,15,TRBJ1-4,TRBV19,TGTGCCAGCACTTTCGGGACAGCCAGGAATGAAAAACTGTTTTTT,CASTFGTARNEKLFF
once,TRBD1,16,TRBJ1-2,TRBV9,TGTGCCAGCAGCCCTCGGGACAGCCTCGCTAACTATGGCTACACCTTC,CASSPRDSLANYGYTF
few,.,12,TRBJ1-1,TRBV28,TGTGCCAGCGCGGATCTAAACACTGAAGCTTTCTTT,CASADLNTEAFF
.,.,12,TRBJ1-2,TRBV30,TGTGCCTGGAGTGCGGGAAGCTATGGCTACACCTTC,CAWSAGSYGYTF
.,.,12,TRBJ1-6,TRBV10-3,TGTGCCATCAGTCCCACTTCGATGGCCCTCCACTTT,CAISPTSMALHF
.,TRBD2,16,TRBJ2-1,TRBV19,TGTGCCAGTACTCAGCTAGCGGGAGTGTCCTACAATGAGCAGTTCTTC,CASTQLAGVSYNEQFF
few,.,14,TRBJ1-2,TRBV30,TGTGCCTGGAATGGTGCGGGGTTGGACTATGGCTACACCTTC,CAWNGAGLDYGYTF
once,TRBD1,17,TRBJ2-1,TRBV4-3,TGCGCCAGCAGCCCCCAAGCGGGACAGGGTACTAATAATGAGCAGTTCTTC,CASSPQAGQGTNNEQFF
.,TRBD1,15,TRBJ2-3,TRBV27,TGTGCCAGCGCGGACAGGACAAAGAGAACAGATACGCAGTATTTT,CASADRTKRTDTQYF
few,.,15,TRBJ1-1,TRBV28,TGTGCCAGCAGTTTTTCCACCCCCACATGGACTGAAGCTTTCTTT,CASSFSTPTWTEAFF
.,TRBD2,16,TRBJ2-7,TRBV10-3,TGTGCCATCAGTGTCAGACTAGCGGGAGCCTCCTACGAGCAGTACTTC,CAISVRLAGASYEQYF
.,.,12,TRBJ2-1,TRBV5-6,TGTGCCAGCAGGTCCTACCACAATGAGCAGTTCTTC,CASRSYHNEQFF
.,TRBD1,15,TRBJ2-7,TRBV6-5,TGTGCCAGCAGTTACTCGGCAGGGGGCGGCTACGAGCAGTACTTC,CASSYSAGGGYEQYF
few,.,12,TRBJ2-7,TRBV30,TGTGCCTGGAGTGTGTCCCGCTACGAGCAGTACTTC,CAWSVSRYEQYF
.,.,11,TRBJ2-7,TRBV29-1,TGCAGCGTCCGGAGCTCCTACGAGCAGTACTTC,CSVRSSYEQYF
.,TRBD1,16,TRBJ1-2,TRBV7-2,TGTGCCAGCAGCCCGGGAACAGGGGGACTCCTGAATGGCTACACCTTC,CASSPGTGGLLNGYTF
.,TRBD1,14,TRBJ2-7,TRBV4-1,TGCGCCAGCAGCCGCCCGGACAGGCTTTACGAGCAGTACTTC,CASSRPDRLYEQYF
few,TRBD2,21,TRBJ2-1,TRBV5-3,TGTGCCAGAAGCTCAATGGACAGGAAACTTAGCGGGAGCCCTTCCTACAATGAGCAGTTCTTC,CARSSMDRKLSGSPSYNEQFF
.,.,16,TRBJ1-1,TRBV18,TGTGCCAGCTCACGATTGGGTTCAGGGACTAACACTGAAGCTTTCTTT,CASSRLGSGTNTEAFF
.,TRBD1,13,TRBJ2-7,TRBV9,TGTGCCAGCAGCAACGACAGGGCGGACGAGCAGTACTTC,CASSNDRADEQYF
.,TRBD2,17,TRBJ2-1,TRBV6-1,TGTGCCAGCAGTGACCATACTAGCGGGGGGGCCTTCAATGAGCAGTTCTTC,CASSDHTSGGAFNEQFF
few,.,15,TRBJ2-6,TRBV27,TGTGCCAGCAGTCCAAGGGGTTCTGGGGCCAACGTCCTGACTTTC,CASSPRGSGANVLTF
.,.,16,TRBJ1-1,TRBV5-5,TGTGCCAGCAGCTTTGGTCAGGGTACCCTCGGCACTGAAGCTTTCTTT,CASSFGQGTLGTEAFF
.,.,13,TRBJ2-7,TRBV19,TGTGCCAGTAGTCCCCGGAGTGGAGTCGAGCAGTACTTC,CASSPRSGVEQYF